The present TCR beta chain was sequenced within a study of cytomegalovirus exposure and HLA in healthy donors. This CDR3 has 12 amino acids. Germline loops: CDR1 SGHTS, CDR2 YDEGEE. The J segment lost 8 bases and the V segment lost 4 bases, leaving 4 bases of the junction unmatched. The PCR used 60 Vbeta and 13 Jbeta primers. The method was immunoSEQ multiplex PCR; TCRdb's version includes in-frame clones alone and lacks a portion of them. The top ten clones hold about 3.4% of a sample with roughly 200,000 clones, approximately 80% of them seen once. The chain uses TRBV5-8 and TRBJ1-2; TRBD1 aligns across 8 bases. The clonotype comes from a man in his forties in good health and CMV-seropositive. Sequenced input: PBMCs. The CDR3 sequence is CASSRRGRGYTF. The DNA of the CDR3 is TGTGCCAGCAGCCGCAGGGGGCGAGGCTACACCTTC.